These 16 T cell receptor beta chains were sequenced from one sample in a study of shared clonotypes between healthy human individuals. TCRdb's copy holds only in-frame clones and misses some; the assay was immunoSEQ multiplex PCR. The sample comprises 2 million to 2.5 million clones, 85% to 95% of which are singletons, and 0.39% rests with the top ten. Sequencing was carried out using naive CD4+ T cells from PBMCs. Subset indicated: CD45RA+ positively selected. Every receptor here comes from a man younger than 30 in good health. Some clones in this sample may be carry-over from other donors' samples.

V is TRBV7-9 and J is TRBJ1-2, with D perhaps TRBD1 (5 bases). Germline values: CDR1 SEHNR, CDR2 FQNEAQ (reference sequence). Trimming pared 3 bases from V and 1 base from J, leaving 12 bases between. The CDR3 is made up of 15 amino acids. In nucleotides, the CDR3 is TGTGCCAGCAGCTTTCCCCCAGGGAGTAACTATGGCTACACCTTC. This codes for CASSFPPGSNYGYTF.

The chain is built from TRBV28 and TRBJ1-5; D ambiguous. V dropped 5 bases and J dropped 4 bases, with 12 bases sitting between them. Germline assignment: CDR1 MDHEN and CDR2 SYDVKM. The CDR3 sequence is 14 residues long. The CDR3 here is CASSGRVGNQPQHF. As DNA, the CDR3 is TGTGCCAGCAGTGGGAGGGTAGGTAATCAGCCCCAGCATTTT.

The chain couples TRBV4-2 to TRBJ2-5; TRBD2 aligns across 12 bases. The junction had 7 bases not matched to a gene; V was cut back by 4 bases and J by 4 bases. CDR3 length: 16 amino acids. Per the germline V gene, CDR1 is LGHNA and CDR2 is YNFKEQ. DNA for the CDR3: TGTGCCAGCAGCCCAGGACTAGCGGGATATCGAGAGACCCAGTACTTC. Encoded protein: CASSPGLAGYRETQYF.

This rearrangement joins TRBV30 to TRBJ2-3; a possible D gene is TRBD1 (6 bases). From germline, CDR1 is GTSNPN and CDR2 SVGIG (reference sequence). There are 17 residues in the CDR3. The germline V and J ends were trimmed by 0 bases and 2 bases, with 18 bases remaining between them. DNA for the CDR3: TGTGCCTGGAGTGTACCCTTAGGCAGGGGCGCCACAGATACGCAGTATTTT. It encodes CAWSVPLGRGATDTQYF. Based on the CDR3 plus reference TRBV30 and TRBJ2-3, the full variable domain is SQTIHQWPATLVQPVGSPLSLECTVEGTSNPNLYWYRQAAGRGLQLLFYSVGIGQISSEVPQNLSASRPQDRQFILSSKKLLLSDSGFYLCAWSVPLGRGATDTQYFGPGTRLTVL.

This clone was found once. The chain carries TRBV5-8 and TRBJ1-1; D remains ambiguous. V lost 4 bases and J 5 bases, leaving 12 bases between the germline ends. Germline CDR1 SGHTS, CDR2 YDEGEE. This CDR3 has 13 amino acids. This chain's CDR3 is CASSPVRVTEAFF. As DNA, the CDR3 is TGTGCCAGCAGCCCCGTACGCGTGACTGAAGCTTTCTTT.

Details on this clone: The same CDR3 also results from other DNA sequences found in this sample. The V call is TRBV10-1, the J call TRBJ2-2; D could derive from TRBD1 or TRBD2 (6 bases each). The length of the CDR3 is 15 residues. Trimming left V 8 bases short and J 2 bases short, with 15 bases between. Germline V gene sequence: CDR1 WNHNN, CDR2 SYGVQD (reference sequence). The CDR3 is CASSVAGQNTGELFF. The CDR3 coding sequence is TGCGCCAGCTCGGTTGCGGGACAAAACACCGGGGAGCTGTTTTTT.

The rearrangement joins TRBV9 to TRBJ1-2, with D possibly matching TRBD1 (6 bases). V lost 3 bases and J 4 bases, leaving 13 bases between the germline ends. Germline assignment: CDR1 SGDLS and CDR2 YYNGEE. The CDR3 length is 14 residues. In DNA form, the CDR3 reads TGTGCCAGCAGCGCGAACAGGGAGTTCTATGGCTACACCTTC. Amino acids: CASSANREFYGYTF.

CDR3 in amino acids: CASSQSYGSYEQYF. CDR3 DNA sequence: TGCGCCAGCAGCCAATCTTACGGGAGTTACGAGCAGTACTTC. J is TRBJ2-7 and V is TRBV4-1, with a tentative D call TRBD2 (6 bases). Trimming took off 2 bases at V and 4 bases at J, with 12 bases between the two ends. The CDR3 spans 14 residues. CDR1 and CDR2 (germline): MGHRA, YSYEKL.

The rearrangement uses TRBV7-9 and TRBJ1-1; D uncertain. Trimming pared 0 bases from V and 0 bases from J, leaving 8 bases between. CDR1 and CDR2 from the germline V gene are SEHNR and FQNEAQ (reference sequence). There are 15 residues in the CDR3. The CDR3 coding sequence is TGTGCCAGCAGCTTAGCGGCAGTCTTGAACACTGAAGCTTTCTTT. This gives the protein CASSLAAVLNTEAFF.

Points on this clone: The same CDR3 also results from other DNA sequences found in this sample. The V gene is TRBV9, the J gene TRBJ2-2, with D unclear. Per the germline V gene, CDR1 is SGDLS and CDR2 is YYNGEE. V lost 0 bases and J 7 bases, leaving 4 bases between the germline ends. This CDR3 has 12 residues. As DNA, the CDR3 is TGTGCCAGCAGCGTAGAAATCGGGGAGCTGTTTTTT. Amino acid sequence: CASSVEIGELFF.

This clone was recorded once. The genes are TRBV7-9 and TRBJ1-4; D is unclear. Germline CDR1 is SEHNR and CDR2 is FQNEAQ (reference sequence). The CDR3 length is 15 residues. The V and J ends lost 4 bases and 0 bases respectively, with 9 bases between them. Here the CDR3 reads CASSSDGATNEKLFF. DNA for the CDR3: TGTGCCAGCAGCTCCGACGGTGCAACTAATGAAAAACTGTTTTTT.

The chain uses TRBV4-1 and TRBJ1-1, with D unresolved. CDR3 size: 16 residues. The V gene's germline CDR1 is MGHRA and CDR2 YSYEKL. V was trimmed by 3 bases and J by 0 bases, leaving 14 bases between them. The CDR3 loop is CASSHGRREMNTEAFF. The CDR3 nucleotides are TGCGCCAGCAGCCATGGCCGACGGGAAATGAACACTGAAGCTTTCTTT.

The chain combines TRBV5-1 with TRBJ1-1; 8 nucleotides agree with TRBD1. The CDR3 is made up of 15 amino acids. Germline lookup yields CDR1 SGHRS and CDR2 YFSETQ. J gave up 2 bases and V 4 bases, and 7 bases lay outside the gene matches. The CDR3 region is CASSGGTGQNTEAFF. In DNA, the CDR3 is TGCGCCAGCAGCGGTGGGACAGGCCAAAACACTGAAGCTTTCTTT.

This sequence joins TRBV11-1 and TRBJ2-3; D not resolved. The CDR3 spans 13 residues. Per the germline V gene, CDR1 is SGHAT and CDR2 is FQDESV (reference sequence). Trimming shortened V by 1 base and J by 3 bases, and 5 bases separated the two germline ends. The CDR3 here is CASSLDGTDTQYF. For the CDR3, the DNA is TGTGCCAGCAGCTTAGACGGAACAGATACGCAGTATTTT.

V usage is TRBV7-2 and J usage is TRBJ2-3, with TRBD2 identical over 10 bases. Trimming removed 5 bases from V and 6 bases from J; junction bases left unmatched: 14. The CDR3 runs to 17 residues. Germline V gene sequence: CDR1 SGHTA, CDR2 FQGNSA. For the CDR3, the DNA is TGTGCCAGCAGCAGGCCTAGGGCTAGCGGGAGCCAGGATACGCAGTATTTT. Its protein product is CASSRPRASGSQDTQYF.

The rearrangement joins TRBV28 to TRBJ2-7; no reliable D call. The V gene lost 6 bases and the J gene lost 3 bases, with 6 bases spanning the gap. The CDR3 contains 11 residues. Looked up from germline, CDR1 is MDHEN and CDR2 is SYDVKM. In DNA form, the CDR3 reads TGTGCCAGCAGCCACCGCTACGAGCAGTACTTC. Translating it yields CASSHRYEQYF.